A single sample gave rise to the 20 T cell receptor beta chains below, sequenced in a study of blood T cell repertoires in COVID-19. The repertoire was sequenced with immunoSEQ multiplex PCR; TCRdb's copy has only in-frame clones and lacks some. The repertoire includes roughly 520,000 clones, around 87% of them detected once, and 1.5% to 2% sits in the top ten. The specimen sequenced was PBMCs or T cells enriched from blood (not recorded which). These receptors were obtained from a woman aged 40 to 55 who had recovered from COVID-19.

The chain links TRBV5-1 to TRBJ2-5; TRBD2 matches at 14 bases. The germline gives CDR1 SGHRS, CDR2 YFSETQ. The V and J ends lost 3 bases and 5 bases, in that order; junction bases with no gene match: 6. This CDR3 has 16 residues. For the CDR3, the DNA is TGCGCCAGCAGCTCGGGACTAGCGGGAGAGGGGGAGACCCAGTACTTC. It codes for CASSSGLAGEGETQYF.

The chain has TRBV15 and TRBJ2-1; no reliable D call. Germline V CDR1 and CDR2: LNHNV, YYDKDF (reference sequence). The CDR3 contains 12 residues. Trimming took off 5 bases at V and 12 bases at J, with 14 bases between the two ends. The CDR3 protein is CATSLGFLGQFF. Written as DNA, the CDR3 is TGTGCCACCAGCCTAGGCTTTTTGGGGCAGTTCTTC.

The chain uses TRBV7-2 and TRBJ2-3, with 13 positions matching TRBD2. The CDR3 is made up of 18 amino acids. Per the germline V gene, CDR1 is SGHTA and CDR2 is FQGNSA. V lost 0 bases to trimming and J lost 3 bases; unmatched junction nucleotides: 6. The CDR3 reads CASSLAPRLAGGTDTQYF. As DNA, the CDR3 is TGTGCCAGCAGCTTAGCCCCCAGACTAGCGGGAGGAACAGATACGCAGTATTTT.

CDR3 sequence reads: CASALAGYSGANVLTF. The CDR3 nucleotides read TGTGCCTCAGCTTTGGCAGGTTACTCTGGGGCCAACGTCCTGACTTTC. This chain links TRBV13 with TRBJ2-6; D is unresolved. This CDR3 has 16 amino acids. Germline V CDR1 and CDR2: PRHDT, FYEKMQ (reference sequence). The ends were cut back, 11 bases at V and 0 bases at J, with 17 bases in the middle.

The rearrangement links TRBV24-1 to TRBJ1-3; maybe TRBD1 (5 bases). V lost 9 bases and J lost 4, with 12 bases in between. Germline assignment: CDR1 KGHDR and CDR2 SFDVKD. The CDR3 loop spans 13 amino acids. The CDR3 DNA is TGTGCCACCCAGGGTTCGGTCGGAAACACCATATATTTT. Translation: CATQGSVGNTIYF.

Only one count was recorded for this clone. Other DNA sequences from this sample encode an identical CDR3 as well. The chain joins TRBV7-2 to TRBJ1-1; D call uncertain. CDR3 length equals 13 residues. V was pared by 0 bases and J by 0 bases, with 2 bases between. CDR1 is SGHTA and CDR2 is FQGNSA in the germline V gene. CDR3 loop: CASSLALNTEAFF. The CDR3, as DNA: TGTGCCAGCAGCTTAGCCTTGAACACTGAAGCTTTCTTT.

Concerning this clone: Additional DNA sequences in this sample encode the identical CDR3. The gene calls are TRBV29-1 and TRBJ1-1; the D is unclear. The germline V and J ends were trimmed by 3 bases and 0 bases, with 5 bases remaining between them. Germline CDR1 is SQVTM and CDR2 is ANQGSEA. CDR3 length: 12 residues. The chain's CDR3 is CSVEGMNTEAFF. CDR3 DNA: TGCAGCGTTGAGGGCATGAACACTGAAGCTTTCTTT.

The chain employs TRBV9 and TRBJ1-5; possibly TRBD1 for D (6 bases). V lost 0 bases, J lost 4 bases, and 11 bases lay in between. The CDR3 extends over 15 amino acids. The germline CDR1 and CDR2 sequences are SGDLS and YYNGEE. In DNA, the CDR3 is TGTGCCAGCAGCGTAGGCCCCGACAGGAATCAGCCCCAGCATTTT. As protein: CASSVGPDRNQPQHF.

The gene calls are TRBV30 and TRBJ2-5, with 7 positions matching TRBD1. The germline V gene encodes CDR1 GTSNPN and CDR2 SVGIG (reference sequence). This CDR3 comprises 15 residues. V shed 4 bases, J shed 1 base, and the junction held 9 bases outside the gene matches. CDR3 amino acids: CAWKYLGQTQETQYF. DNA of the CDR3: TGTGCCTGGAAGTACCTGGGACAGACCCAAGAGACCCAGTACTTC.

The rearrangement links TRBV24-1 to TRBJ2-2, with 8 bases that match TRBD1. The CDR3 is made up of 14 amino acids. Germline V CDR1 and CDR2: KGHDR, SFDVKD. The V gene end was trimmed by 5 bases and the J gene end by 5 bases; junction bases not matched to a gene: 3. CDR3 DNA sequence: TGTGCCACCAGTGGAACAGGGGGAACCGGGGAGCTGTTTTTT. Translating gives CATSGTGGTGELFF.

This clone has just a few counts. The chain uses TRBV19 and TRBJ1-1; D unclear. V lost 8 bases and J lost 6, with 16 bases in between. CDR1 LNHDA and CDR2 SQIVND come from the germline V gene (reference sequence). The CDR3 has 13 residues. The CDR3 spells CASQEGRVAEAFF. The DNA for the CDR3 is TGTGCCAGTCAAGAGGGTCGAGTCGCTGAAGCTTTCTTT.

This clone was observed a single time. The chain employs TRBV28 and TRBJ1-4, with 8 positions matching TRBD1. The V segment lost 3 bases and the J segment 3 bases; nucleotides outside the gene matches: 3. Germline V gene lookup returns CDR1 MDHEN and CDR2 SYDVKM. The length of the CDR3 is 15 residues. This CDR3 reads CASSFGQGPNEKLFF. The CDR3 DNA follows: TGTGCCAGCAGTTTCGGACAGGGCCCTAATGAAAAACTGTTTTTT.

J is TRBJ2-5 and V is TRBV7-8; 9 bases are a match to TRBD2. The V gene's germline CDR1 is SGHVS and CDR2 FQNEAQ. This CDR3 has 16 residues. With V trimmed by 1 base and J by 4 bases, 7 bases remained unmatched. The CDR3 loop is CASSLEGGRVGETQYF. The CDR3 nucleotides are TGTGCCAGCAGCTTAGAAGGCGGGAGGGTGGGAGAGACCCAGTACTTC.

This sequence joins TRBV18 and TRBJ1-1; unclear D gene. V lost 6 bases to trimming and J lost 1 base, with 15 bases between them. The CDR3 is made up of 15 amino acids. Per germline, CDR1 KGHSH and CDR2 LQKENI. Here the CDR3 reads CASSLPAERNTEAFF. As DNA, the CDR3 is TGTGCCAGCTCCCTCCCGGCGGAGAGGAACACTGAAGCTTTCTTT.

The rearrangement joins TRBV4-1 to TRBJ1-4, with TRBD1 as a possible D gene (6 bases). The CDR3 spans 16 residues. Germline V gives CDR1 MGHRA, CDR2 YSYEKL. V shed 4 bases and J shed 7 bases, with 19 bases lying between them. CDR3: CASSPSTAEGGEKLFF. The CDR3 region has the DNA TGCGCCAGCAGCCCCTCGACAGCTGAAGGGGGTGAAAAACTGTTTTTT.

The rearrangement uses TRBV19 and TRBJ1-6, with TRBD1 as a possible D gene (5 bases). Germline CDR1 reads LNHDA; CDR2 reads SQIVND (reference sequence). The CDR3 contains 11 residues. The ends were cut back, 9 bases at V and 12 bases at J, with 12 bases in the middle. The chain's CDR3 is CASRDGGPLHF. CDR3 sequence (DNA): TGTGCCAGCCGGGACGGGGGACCCCTCCACTTT.

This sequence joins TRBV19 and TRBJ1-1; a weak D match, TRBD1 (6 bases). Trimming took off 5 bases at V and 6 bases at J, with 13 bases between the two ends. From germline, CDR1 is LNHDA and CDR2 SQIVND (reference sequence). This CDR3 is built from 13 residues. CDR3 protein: CASSQRRGPEAFF. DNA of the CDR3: TGTGCCAGTAGTCAAAGGCGGGGGCCTGAAGCTTTCTTT.

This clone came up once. CDR3 DNA: TGTGCCACCACCCCGACGGGAGGAGCTTTCTTT. Translating it yields CATTPTGGAFF. The chain joins TRBV6-5 to TRBJ1-1, with unresolved D. V lost 10 bases and J lost 10, with 16 bases in between. Germline loops: CDR1 MNHEY, CDR2 SVGAGI. This CDR3 is built from 11 residues.

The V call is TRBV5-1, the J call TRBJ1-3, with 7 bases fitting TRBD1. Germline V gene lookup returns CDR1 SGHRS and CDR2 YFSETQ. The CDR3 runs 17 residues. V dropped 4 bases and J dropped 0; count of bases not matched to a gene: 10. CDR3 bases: TGCGCCAGCAGCCACAACCCTACAGGGGACTCTGGAAACACCATATATTTT. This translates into CASSHNPTGDSGNTIYF.

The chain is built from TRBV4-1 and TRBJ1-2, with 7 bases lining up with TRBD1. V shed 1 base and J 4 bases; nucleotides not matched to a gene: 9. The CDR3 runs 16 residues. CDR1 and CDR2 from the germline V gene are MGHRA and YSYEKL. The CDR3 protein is CASSQVEGRGSYGYTF. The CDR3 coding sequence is TGCGCCAGCAGCCAAGTAGAGGGCAGGGGGTCCTATGGCTACACCTTC.